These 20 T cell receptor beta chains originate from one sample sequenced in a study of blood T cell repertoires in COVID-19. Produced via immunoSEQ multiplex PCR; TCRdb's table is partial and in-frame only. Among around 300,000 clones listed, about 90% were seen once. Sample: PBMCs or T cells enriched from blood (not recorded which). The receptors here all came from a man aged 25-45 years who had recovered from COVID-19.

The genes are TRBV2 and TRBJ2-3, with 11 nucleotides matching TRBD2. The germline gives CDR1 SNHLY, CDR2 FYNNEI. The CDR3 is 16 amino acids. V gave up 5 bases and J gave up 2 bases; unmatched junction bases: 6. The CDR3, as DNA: TGTGCCAGCAGTTACCTAGCGGGGGGCGCCACAGATACGCAGTATTTT. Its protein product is CASSYLAGGATDTQYF.

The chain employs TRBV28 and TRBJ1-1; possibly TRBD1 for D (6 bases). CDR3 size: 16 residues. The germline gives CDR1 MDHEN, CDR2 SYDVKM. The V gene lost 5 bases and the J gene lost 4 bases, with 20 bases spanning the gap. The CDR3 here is CASSPPYRDTGTEAFF. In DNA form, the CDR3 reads TGTGCCAGCAGTCCCCCCTACAGGGATACGGGCACTGAAGCTTTCTTT.

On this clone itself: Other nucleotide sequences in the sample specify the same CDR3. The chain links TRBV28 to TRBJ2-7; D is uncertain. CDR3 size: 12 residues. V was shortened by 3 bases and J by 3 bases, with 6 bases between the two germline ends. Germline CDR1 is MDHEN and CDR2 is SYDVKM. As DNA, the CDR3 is TGTGCCAGCAGTTTGGGCAGCTACGAGCAGTACTTC. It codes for CASSLGSYEQYF. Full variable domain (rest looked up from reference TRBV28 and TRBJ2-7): DVKVTQSSRYLVKRTGEKVFLECVQDMDHENMFWYRQDPGLGLRLIYFSYDVKMKEKGDIPEGYSVSREKKERFSLILESASTNQTSMYLCASSLGSYEQYFGPGTRLTVT.

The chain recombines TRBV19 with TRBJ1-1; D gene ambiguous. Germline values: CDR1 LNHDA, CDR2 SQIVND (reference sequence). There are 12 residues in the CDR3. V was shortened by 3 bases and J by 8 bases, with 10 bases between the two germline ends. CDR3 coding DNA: TGTGCCAGTAGTATCCCCTACCGGGAAGCTTTCTTT. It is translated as CASSIPYREAFF.

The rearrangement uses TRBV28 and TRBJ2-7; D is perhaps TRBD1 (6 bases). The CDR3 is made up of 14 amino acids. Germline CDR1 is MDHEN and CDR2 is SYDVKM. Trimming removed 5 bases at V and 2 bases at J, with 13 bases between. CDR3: CASSPHRDPYEQYF. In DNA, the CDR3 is TGTGCCAGCAGTCCCCACAGGGACCCCTACGAGCAGTACTTC.

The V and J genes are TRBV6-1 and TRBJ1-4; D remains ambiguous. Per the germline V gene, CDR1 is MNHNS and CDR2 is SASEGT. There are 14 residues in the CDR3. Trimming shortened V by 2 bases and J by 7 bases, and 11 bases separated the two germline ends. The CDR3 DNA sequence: TGTGCCAGCAGTGAAAGCCGACAAGGTGAAAAACTGTTTTTT. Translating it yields CASSESRQGEKLFF.

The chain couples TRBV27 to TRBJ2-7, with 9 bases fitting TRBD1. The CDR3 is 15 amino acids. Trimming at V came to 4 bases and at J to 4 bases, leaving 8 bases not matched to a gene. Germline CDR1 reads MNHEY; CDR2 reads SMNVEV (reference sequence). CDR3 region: CASSYRGTGIYEQYF. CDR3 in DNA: TGTGCCAGCAGTTACCGCGGGACAGGGATATACGAGCAGTACTTC.

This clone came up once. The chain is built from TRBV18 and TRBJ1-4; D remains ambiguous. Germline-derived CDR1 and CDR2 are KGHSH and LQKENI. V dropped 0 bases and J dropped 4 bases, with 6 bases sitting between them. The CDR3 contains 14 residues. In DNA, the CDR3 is TGTGCCAGCTCACCACCGACGGGTAATGAAAAACTGTTTTTT. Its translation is CASSPPTGNEKLFF.

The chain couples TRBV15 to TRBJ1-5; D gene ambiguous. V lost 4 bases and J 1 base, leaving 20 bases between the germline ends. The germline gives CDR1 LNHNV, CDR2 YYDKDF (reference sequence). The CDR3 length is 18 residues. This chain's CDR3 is CATSMDWTDSLSNQPQHF. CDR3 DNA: TGTGCCACCAGCATGGACTGGACGGATAGTTTAAGCAATCAGCCCCAGCATTTT.

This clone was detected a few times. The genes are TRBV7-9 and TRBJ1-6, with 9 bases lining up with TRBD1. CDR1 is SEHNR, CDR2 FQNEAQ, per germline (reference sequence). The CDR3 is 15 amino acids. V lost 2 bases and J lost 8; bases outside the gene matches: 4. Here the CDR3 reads CASSLRTGVDSPLHF. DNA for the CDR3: TGTGCCAGCAGCTTAAGGACAGGGGTGGATTCACCCCTCCACTTT.

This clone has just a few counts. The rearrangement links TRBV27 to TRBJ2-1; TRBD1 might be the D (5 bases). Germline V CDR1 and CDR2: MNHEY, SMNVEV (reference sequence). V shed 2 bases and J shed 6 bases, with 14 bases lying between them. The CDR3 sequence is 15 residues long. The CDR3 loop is CASSLAGHGVNEQFF. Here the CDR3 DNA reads TGTGCCAGCAGTTTAGCAGGACACGGAGTCAATGAGCAGTTCTTC.

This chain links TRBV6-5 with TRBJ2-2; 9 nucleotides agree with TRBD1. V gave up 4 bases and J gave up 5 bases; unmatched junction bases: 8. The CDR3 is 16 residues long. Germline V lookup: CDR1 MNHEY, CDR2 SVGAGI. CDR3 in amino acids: CASSSTGGRRTGELFF. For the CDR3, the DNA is TGTGCCAGCAGTTCGACAGGGGGACGGAGGACCGGGGAGCTGTTTTTT.

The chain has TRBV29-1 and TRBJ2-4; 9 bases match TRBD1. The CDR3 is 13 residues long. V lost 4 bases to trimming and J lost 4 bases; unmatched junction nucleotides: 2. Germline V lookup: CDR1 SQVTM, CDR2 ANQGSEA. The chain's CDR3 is CSVVDRGKNIQYF. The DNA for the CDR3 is TGCAGCGTTGTGGACAGGGGAAAAAACATTCAGTACTTC.

CDR3 loop: CASSIAAGTGGTEAFF. In DNA, the CDR3 is TGCGCCAGCAGCATTGCAGCCGGGACAGGGGGGACTGAAGCTTTCTTT. The rearrangement uses TRBV5-1 and TRBJ1-1; 11 bases map to TRBD1. J lost 5 bases, V lost 4 bases, and 10 bases had no gene match. The germline CDR1 and CDR2 sequences are SGHRS and YFSETQ. This CDR3 comprises 16 residues.

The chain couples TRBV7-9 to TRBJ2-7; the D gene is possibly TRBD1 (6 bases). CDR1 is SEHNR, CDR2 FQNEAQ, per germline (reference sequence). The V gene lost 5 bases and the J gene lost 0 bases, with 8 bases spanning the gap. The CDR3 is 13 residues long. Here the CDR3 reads CASSRDNSYEQYF. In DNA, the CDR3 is TGTGCCAGCAGCCGGGACAACTCCTACGAGCAGTACTTC.

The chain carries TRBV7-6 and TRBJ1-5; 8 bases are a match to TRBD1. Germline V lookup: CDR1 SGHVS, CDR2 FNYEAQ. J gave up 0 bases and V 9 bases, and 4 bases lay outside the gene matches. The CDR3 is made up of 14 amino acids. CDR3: CARGDRTSNQPQHF. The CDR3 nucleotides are TGTGCCAGGGGGGACAGGACTAGCAATCAGCCCCAGCATTTT.

This chain's CDR3 is CASSLDSYTGELFF. The CDR3 DNA reads TGTGCCAGCAGCTTAGACAGCTACACCGGGGAGCTGTTTTTT. V usage is TRBV7-2 and J usage is TRBJ2-2; D call uncertain. Germline CDR1 reads SGHTA; CDR2 reads FQGNSA. This CDR3 has 14 amino acids. Trimming cost V 1 base and J 3 bases, with 6 bases left between them.

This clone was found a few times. The CDR3 spells CASSPYAGTTEAFF. The CDR3 bases are TGTGCCAGCTCACCCTACGCGGGGACCACTGAAGCTTTCTTT. This chain joins TRBV18 and TRBJ1-1; D perhaps matches TRBD1 (5 bases). V lost 3 bases and J 4 bases, leaving 12 bases between the germline ends. The CDR3 sequence is 14 residues long. CDR1 and CDR2 from the germline V gene are KGHSH and LQKENI.

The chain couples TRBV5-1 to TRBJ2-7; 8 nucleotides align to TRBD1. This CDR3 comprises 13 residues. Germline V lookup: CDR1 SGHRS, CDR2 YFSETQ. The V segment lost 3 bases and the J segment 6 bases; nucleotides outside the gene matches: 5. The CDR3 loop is CASSSVDRAEQYF. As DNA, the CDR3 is TGCGCCAGCAGCTCGGTGGACAGGGCCGAGCAGTACTTC.

The CDR3 region is CASSWDSTGELFF. CDR3 nucleotide sequence: TGCGCCAGCAGCTGGGACAGCACCGGGGAGCTGTTTTTT. The J gene is TRBJ2-2, the V gene TRBV5-1, with 7 bases that match TRBD1. The CDR3 consists of 13 residues. The V gene end was trimmed by 3 bases and the J gene end by 4 bases; junction bases not matched to a gene: 0. Germline CDR1 reads SGHRS; CDR2 reads YFSETQ.